This T cell receptor (beta chain) was sequenced for a study of T cells in Graves' hyperthyroidism and ophthalmopathy. Amplified TCR beta CDR3 regions came from RNA transcripts. Carried out on the TCR CDR3, a first-round RT-PCR used the HTBI primer set. TCRdb itself ran the multiplex PCR reads through MiXCR, one entry per CDR3 protein. This table holds about 400,000 distinct CDR3 sequences, more than 14% found once. Patients having uncontrolled infection, another autoimmune disease, pregnancy or lactation were not included. This clonotype has a handful of counts. This CDR3 spans 15 amino acids. V shed 4 bases and J shed 4 bases, with 17 bases lying between them. CDR1 is MGHRA, CDR2 YSYEKL, per germline.

The specimen sequenced was blood. The genes are TRBV4-1 and TRBJ2-7; weak D call: TRBD1 (5 bases). The TCR was taken from a woman aged 30 to 39 with Graves' ophthalmopathy. The CDR3 sequence is CASSPGRLKGYEQYF. The CDR3, as DNA: TGCGCCAGCAGCCCCGGAAGGCTAAAGGGGTACGAGCAGTACTTC.